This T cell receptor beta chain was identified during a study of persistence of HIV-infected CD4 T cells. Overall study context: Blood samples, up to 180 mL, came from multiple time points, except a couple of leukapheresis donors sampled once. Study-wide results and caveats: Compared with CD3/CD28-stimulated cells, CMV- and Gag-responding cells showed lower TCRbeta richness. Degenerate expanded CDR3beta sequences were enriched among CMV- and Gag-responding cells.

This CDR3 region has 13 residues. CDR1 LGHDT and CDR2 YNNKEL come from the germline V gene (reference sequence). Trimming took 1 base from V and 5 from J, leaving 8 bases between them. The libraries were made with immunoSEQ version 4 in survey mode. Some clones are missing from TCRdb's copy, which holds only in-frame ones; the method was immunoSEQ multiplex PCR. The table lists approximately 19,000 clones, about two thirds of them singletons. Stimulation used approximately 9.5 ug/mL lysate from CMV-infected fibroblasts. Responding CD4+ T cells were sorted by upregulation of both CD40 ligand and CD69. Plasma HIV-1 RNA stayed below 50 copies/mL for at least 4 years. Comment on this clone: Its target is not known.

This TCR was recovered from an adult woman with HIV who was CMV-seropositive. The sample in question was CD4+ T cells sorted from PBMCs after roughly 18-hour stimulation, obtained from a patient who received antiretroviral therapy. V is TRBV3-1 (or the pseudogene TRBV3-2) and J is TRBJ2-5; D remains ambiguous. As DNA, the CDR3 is TGTGCCAGCAGCCAAGGTCGCCAGGAGACCCAGTACTTC. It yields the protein CASSQGRQETQYF.